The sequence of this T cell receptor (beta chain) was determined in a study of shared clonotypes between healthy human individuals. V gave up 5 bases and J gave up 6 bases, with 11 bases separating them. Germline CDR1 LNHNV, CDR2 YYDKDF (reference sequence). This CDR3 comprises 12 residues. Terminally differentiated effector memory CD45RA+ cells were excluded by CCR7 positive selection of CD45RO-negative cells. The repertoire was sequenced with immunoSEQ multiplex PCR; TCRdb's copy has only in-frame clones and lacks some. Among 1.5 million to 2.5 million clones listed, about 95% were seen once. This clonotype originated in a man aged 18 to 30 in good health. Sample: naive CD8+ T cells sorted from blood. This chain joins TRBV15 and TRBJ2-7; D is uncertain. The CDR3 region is CATSLTDGEQYF. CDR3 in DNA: TGTGCCACCAGCTTGACCGATGGCGAGCAGTACTTC.